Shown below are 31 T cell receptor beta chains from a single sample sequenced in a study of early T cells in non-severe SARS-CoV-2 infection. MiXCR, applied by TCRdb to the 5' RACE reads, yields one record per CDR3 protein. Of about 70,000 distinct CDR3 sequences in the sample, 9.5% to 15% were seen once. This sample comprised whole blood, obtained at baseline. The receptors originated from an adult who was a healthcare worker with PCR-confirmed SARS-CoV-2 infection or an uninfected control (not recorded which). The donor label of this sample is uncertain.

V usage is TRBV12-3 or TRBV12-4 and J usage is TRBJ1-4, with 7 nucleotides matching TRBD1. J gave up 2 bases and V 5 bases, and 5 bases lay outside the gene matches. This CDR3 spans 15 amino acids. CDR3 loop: CASSIQGRTNEKLFF. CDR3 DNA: TGTGCCAGCAGTATACAGGGGCGGACTAATGAAAAACTGTTTTTT.

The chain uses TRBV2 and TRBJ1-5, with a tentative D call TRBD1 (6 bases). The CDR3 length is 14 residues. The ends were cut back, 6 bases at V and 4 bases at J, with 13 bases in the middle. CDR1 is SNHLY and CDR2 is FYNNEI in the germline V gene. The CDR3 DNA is TGTGCCAGCAGCCCTATAGGGGGGAATCAGCCCCAGCATTTT. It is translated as CASSPIGGNQPQHF.

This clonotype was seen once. CDR3 nucleotide sequence: TGTGCCAGCAGCTACCCCCCTGGCGGGAGCTCCTACAATGAGCAGTTCTTC. It is translated as CASSYPPGGSSYNEQFF. The chain is built from TRBV7-8 and TRBJ2-1; 7 bases are shared with TRBD2. Trimming at V came to 4 bases and at J to 0 bases, leaving 9 bases not matched to a gene. CDR3 length: 17 amino acids. From germline, CDR1 is SGHVS and CDR2 FQNEAQ.

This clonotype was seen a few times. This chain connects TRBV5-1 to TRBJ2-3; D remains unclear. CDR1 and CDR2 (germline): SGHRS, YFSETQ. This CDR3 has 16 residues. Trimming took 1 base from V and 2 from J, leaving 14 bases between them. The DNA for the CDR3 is TGCGCCAGCAGCTTGAGGGCAGAAAAATACACAGATACGCAGTATTTT. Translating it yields CASSLRAEKYTDTQYF. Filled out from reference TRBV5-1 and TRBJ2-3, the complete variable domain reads KAGVTQTPRYLIKTRGQQVTLSCSPISGHRSVSWYQQTPGQGLQFLFEYFSETQRNKGNFPGRFSGRQFSNSRSEMNVSTLELGDSALYLCASSLRAEKYTDTQYFGPGTRLTVL.

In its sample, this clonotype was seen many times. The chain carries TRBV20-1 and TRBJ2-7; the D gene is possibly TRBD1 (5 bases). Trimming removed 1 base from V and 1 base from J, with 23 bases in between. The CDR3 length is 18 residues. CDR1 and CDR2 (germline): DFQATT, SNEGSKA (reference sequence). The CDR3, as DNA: TGCAGTGCTAGAGGTCCCCTTATGGCAGGACAAGTTTCCTACGAGCAGTACTTC. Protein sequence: CSARGPLMAGQVSYEQYF.

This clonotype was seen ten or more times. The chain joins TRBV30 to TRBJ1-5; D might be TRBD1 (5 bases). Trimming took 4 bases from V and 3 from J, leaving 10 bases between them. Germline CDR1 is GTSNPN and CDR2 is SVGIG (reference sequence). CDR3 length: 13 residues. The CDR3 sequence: CAWTDSFNQPQHF. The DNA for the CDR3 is TGTGCCTGGACCGACAGTTTCAATCAGCCCCAGCATTTT.

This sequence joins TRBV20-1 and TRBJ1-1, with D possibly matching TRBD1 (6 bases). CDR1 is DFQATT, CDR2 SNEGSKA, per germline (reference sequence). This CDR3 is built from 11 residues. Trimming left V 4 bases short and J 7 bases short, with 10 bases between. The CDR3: CSAKGQFEAFF. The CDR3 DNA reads TGCAGTGCTAAAGGACAGTTTGAAGCTTTCTTT.

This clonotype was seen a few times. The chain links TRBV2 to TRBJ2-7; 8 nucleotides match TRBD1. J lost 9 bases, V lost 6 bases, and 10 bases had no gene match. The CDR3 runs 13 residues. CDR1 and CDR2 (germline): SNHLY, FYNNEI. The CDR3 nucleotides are TGTGCCAGCAGGGGGACAGGCCTCGGTCGGCAGTACTTC. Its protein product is CASRGTGLGRQYF.

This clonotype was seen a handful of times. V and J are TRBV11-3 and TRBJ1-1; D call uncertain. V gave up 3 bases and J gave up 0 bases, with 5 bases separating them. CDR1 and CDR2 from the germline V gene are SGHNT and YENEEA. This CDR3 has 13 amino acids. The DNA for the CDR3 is TGTGCCAGCAGCTTCACTATGAACACTGAAGCTTTCTTT. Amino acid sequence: CASSFTMNTEAFF.

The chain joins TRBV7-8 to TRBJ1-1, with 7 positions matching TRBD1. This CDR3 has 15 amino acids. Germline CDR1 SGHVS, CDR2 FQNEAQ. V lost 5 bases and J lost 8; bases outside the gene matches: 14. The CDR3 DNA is TGTGCCAGCAGCCACAGGGGCAGGAGCAATACCGAAGCTTTCTTT. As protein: CASSHRGRSNTEAFF.

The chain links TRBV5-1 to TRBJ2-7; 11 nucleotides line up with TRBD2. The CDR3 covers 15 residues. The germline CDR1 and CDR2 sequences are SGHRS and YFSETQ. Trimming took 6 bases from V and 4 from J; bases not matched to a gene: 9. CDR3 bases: TGCGCCAGCACCCTTAGCGGGGGGGCCGGGTACGAGCAGTACTTC. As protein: CASTLSGGAGYEQYF.

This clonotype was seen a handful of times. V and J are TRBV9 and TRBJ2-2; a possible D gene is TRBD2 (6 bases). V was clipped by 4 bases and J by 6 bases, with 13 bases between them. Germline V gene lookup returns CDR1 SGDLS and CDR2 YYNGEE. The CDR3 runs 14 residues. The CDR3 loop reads CASSPGLFAGELFF. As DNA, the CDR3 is TGTGCCAGCAGCCCCGGACTATTTGCCGGGGAGCTGTTTTTT.

The CDR3: CASSPTWGRQETQYF. The DNA of the CDR3 is TGTGCCAGCAGCCCCACGTGGGGACGCCAAGAGACCCAGTACTTC. This rearrangement joins TRBV11-2 to TRBJ2-5, with D perhaps assigned TRBD1 or TRBD2 (5 bases each). This CDR3 contains 15 residues. Trimming cost V 5 bases and J 1 base, with 14 bases left between them. Germline CDR1 is SGHAT and CDR2 is FQNNGV.

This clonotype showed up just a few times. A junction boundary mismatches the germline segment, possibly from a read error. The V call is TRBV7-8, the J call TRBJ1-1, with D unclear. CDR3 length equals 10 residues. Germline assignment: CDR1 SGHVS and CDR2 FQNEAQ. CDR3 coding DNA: TGTGCCACCAGCGTCCCTGAAGCTTTCTTT. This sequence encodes CATSVPEAFF.

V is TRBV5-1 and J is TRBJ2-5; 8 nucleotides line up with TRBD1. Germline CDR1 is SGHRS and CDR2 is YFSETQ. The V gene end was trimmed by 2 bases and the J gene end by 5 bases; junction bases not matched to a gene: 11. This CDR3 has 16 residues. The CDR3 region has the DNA TGCGCCAGCAGCTTCGATATCAGGGGGCGAGGCGAGACCCAGTACTTC. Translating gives CASSFDIRGRGETQYF.

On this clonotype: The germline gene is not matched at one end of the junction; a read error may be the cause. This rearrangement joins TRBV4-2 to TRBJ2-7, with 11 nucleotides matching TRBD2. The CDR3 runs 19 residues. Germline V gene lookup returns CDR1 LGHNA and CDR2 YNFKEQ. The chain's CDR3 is CVSSRRVAGGPSGSYEQYF. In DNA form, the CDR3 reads TGTGTCAGCAGCCGGCGGGTAGCGGGAGGGCCCTCGGGATCCTACGAGCAGTACTTC.

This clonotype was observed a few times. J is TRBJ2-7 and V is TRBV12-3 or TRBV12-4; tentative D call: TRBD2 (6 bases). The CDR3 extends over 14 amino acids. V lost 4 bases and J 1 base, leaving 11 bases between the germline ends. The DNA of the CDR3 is TGTGCCAGCAGTTATAGCGGCTATTCCTACGAGCAGTACTTC. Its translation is CASSYSGYSYEQYF.

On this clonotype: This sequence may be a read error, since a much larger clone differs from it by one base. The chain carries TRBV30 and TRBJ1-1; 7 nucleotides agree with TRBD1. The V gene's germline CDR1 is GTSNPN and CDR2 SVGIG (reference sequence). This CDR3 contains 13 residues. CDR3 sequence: CAWGRQGLQAALF. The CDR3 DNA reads TGTGCCTGGGGCCGACAGGGACTCCAAGCAGCTTTGTTT.

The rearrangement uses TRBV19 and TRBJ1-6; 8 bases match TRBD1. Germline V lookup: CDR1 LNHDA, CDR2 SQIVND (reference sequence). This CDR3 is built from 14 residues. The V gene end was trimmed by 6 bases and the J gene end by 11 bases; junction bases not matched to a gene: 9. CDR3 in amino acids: CASSFGQGGTPLHF. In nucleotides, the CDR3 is TGTGCCAGTAGCTTCGGACAGGGAGGAACACCCCTCCACTTT.

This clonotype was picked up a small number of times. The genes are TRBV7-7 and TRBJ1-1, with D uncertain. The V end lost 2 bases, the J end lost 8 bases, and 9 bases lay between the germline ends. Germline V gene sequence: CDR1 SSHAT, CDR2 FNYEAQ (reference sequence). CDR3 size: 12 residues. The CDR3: CASSLKTREAFF. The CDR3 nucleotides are TGTGCCAGCAGCTTAAAGACCAGAGAAGCTTTCTTT.

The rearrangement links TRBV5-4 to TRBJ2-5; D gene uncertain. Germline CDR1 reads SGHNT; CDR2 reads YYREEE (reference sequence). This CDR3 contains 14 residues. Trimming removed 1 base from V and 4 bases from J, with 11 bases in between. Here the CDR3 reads CASSLWTGLETQYF. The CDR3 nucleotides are TGTGCCAGCAGCTTGTGGACGGGCCTAGAGACCCAGTACTTC.

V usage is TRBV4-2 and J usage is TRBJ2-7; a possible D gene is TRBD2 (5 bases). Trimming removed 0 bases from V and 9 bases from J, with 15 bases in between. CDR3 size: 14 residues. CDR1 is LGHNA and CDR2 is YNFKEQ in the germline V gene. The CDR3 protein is CASSQEFGSEGQYF. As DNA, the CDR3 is TGTGCCAGCAGCCAAGAATTCGGCAGCGAGGGGCAGTACTTC.

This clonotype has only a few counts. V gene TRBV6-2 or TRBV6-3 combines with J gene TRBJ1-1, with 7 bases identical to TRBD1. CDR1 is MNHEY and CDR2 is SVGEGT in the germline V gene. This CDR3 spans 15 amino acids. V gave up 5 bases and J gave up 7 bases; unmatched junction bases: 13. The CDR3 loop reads CASSPPQDREREAFF. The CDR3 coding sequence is TGTGCCAGCAGTCCACCTCAAGACAGGGAGCGTGAAGCTTTCTTT.

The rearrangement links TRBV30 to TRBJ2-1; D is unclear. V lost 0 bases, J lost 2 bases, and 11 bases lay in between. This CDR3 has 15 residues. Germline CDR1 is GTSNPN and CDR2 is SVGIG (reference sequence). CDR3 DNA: TGTGCCTGGAGTGTACGAGGCAGTCCCTACAATGAGCAGTTCTTC. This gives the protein CAWSVRGSPYNEQFF.

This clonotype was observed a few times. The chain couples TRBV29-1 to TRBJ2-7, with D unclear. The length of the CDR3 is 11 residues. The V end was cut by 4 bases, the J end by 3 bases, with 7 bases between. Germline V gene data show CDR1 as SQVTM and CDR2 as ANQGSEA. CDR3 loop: CSVASFYEQYF. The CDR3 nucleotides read TGCAGCGTTGCCTCCTTCTACGAGCAGTACTTC.

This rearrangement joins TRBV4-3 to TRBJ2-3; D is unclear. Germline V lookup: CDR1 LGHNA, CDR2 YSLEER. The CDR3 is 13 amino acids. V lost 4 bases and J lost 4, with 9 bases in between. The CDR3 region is CASSPSAADTQYF. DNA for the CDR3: TGCGCCAGCAGCCCATCCGCCGCAGATACGCAGTATTTT.

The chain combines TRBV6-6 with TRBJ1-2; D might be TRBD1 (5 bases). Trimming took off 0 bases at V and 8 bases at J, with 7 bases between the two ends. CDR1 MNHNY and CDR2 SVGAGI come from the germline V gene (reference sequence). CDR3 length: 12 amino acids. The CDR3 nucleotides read TGTGCCAGCAGTTACTCCAGGGAAGGCTACACCTTC. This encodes CASSYSREGYTF.

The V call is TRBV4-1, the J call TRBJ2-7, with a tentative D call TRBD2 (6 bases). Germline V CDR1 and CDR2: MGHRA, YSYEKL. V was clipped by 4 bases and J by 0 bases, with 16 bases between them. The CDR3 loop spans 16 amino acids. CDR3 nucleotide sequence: TGCGCCAGCAGCCGGCTTCGGGAGCGAAGCTCCTACGAGCAGTACTTC. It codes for CASSRLRERSSYEQYF.

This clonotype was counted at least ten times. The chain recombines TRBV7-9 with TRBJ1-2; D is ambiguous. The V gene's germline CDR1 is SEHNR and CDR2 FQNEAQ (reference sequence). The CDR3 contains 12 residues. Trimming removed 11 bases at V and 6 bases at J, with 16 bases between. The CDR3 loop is CAELGPMDGYTF. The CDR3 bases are TGTGCCGAGCTTGGGCCAATGGATGGCTACACCTTC.

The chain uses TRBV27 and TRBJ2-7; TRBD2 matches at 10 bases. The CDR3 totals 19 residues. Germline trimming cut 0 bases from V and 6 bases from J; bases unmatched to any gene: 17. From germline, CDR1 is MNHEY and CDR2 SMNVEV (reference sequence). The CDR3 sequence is CASSLSGLAAFTLPFEQYF. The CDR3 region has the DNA TGTGCCAGCAGTTTATCAGGACTAGCGGCCTTTACCCTACCTTTCGAGCAGTACTTC.

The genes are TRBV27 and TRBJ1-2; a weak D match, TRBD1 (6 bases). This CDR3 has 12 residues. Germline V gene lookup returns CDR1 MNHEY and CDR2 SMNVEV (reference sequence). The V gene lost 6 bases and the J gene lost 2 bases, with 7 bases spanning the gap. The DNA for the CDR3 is TGTGCCAGCAGAACAGGGAACTATGGCTACACCTTC. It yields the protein CASRTGNYGYTF.